The rows below give T cell receptor beta chains drawn from one sample of a study of shared clonotypes between healthy human individuals. Assay: immunoSEQ multiplex PCR; the TCRdb copy retains only in-frame clones and omits some. Of a few million clones detected, approximately 92% appear once; the ten largest clones hold around 1.8%. Sequencing used naive CD8+ T cells from PBMCs. These receptors originate from a man aged 18-30 years in good health. Some clones in this sample may be carry-over from other donors' samples. Each CDR3 is given with its conserved first and last residue. Fields, in order: D gene, clone size, V gene, J gene, CDR3 DNA, CDR3 protein. A D gene is named only where the DNA matches it firmly. Part of the rows lack a size; the others show once, few, many or a class for expanded clones.

D gene: NA; clone size: NA; V gene: TRBV11-2; J gene: TRBJ2-3; CDR3 DNA: TGTGCCAGCAGCATAAGAGAGGGGAGTGTCCGTAGCACAGATACGCAGTATTTT; CDR3 protein: CASSIREGSVRSTDTQYF
D gene: NA; clone size: NA; V gene: TRBV27; J gene: TRBJ1-5; CDR3 DNA: TGTGCCAGCAGACTGGGGGGGCCCGGGCAGCCCCAGCATTTT; CDR3 protein: CASRLGGPGQPQHF
D gene: TRBD2; clone size: NA; V gene: TRBV30; J gene: TRBJ2-7; CDR3 DNA: TGTGCCTGGAGTCCTCTAGCGGGAGTTTCCTCCTACGAGCAGTACTTC; CDR3 protein: CAWSPLAGVSSYEQYF
D gene: NA; clone size: NA; V gene: TRBV19; J gene: TRBJ2-1; CDR3 DNA: TGTGCCAGTACCTCTGGACCCTGGGTTGATGAGCAGTTCTTC; CDR3 protein: CASTSGPWVDEQFF
D gene: NA; clone size: NA; V gene: TRBV6-5; J gene: TRBJ2-3; CDR3 DNA: TGTGCCAGCAACCAGGGCGATACGCAGTATTTT; CDR3 protein: CASNQGDTQYF
D gene: TRBD2; clone size: NA; V gene: TRBV28; J gene: TRBJ2-7; CDR3 DNA: TGTGCCAGCAGCGGGAGGTTACGCTACGAGCAGTACTTC; CDR3 protein: CASSGRLRYEQYF
D gene: NA; clone size: few; V gene: TRBV5-1; J gene: TRBJ1-2; CDR3 DNA: TGCGCCAGCAGCTTGGAGGATACTACTAACTATGGCTACACCTTC; CDR3 protein: CASSLEDTTNYGYTF
D gene: NA; clone size: NA; V gene: TRBV5-4; J gene: TRBJ2-7; CDR3 DNA: TGTGCCAGCAGCCTGGACAGAACCTACGAGCAGTACTTC; CDR3 protein: CASSLDRTYEQYF
D gene: TRBD1; clone size: NA; V gene: TRBV5-4; J gene: TRBJ1-1; CDR3 DNA: TGTGCCAGCAGCTTTCAGGGGGCTAGTCCTGAAGCTTTCTTT; CDR3 protein: CASSFQGASPEAFF
D gene: NA; clone size: NA; V gene: TRBV7-6; J gene: TRBJ2-7; CDR3 DNA: TGTGCCAGCAGCTTAGGAGCCGCCGAGCAGTACTTC; CDR3 protein: CASSLGAAEQYF
D gene: TRBD2; clone size: NA; V gene: TRBV11-2; J gene: TRBJ2-5; CDR3 DNA: TGTGCCAGCAGCTTAACGGGAGGGCCCAAGGAGCAGTACTTC; CDR3 protein: CASSLTGGPKEQYF
D gene: TRBD2; clone size: NA; V gene: TRBV9; J gene: TRBJ2-7; CDR3 DNA: TGTGCCAGCAGCCCCCCGGGGGGAAGCTCCTACGAGCAGTACTTC; CDR3 protein: CASSPPGGSSYEQYF
D gene: TRBD1; clone size: NA; V gene: TRBV27; J gene: TRBJ2-7; CDR3 DNA: TGTGCCAGCAGCCATTCGACAGGGAGCAACTCCTACGAGCAGTACTTC; CDR3 protein: CASSHSTGSNSYEQYF
D gene: NA; clone size: NA; V gene: TRBV5-5; J gene: TRBJ2-7; CDR3 DNA: TGTGCCAGCAGCTCGGATACAGGGAGCCTACGATGGCAGTACTTC; CDR3 protein: CASSSDTGSLRWQYF
D gene: TRBD1; clone size: NA; V gene: TRBV4-2; J gene: TRBJ2-7; CDR3 DNA: TGTGCCAGCAGCCAAACCAGGGGGCCACCACACTCCTACGAGCAGTACTTC; CDR3 protein: CASSQTRGPPHSYEQYF
D gene: NA; clone size: NA; V gene: TRBV6-5; J gene: TRBJ2-7; CDR3 DNA: TGTGCCAGCAGTTACTCGGGTAGGGACTACGAGCAGTACTTC; CDR3 protein: CASSYSGRDYEQYF